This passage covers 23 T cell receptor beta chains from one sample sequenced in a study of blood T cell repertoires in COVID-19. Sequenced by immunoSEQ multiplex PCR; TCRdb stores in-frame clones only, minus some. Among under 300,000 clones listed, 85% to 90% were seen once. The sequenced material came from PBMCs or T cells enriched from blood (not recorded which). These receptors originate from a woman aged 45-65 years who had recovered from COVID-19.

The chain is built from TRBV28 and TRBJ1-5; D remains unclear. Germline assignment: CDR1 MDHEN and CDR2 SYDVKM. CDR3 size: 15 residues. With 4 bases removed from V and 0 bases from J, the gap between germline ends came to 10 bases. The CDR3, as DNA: TGTGCCAGCAGTTCAGTTTTGTATAGCAATCAGCCCCAGCATTTT. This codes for CASSSVLYSNQPQHF.

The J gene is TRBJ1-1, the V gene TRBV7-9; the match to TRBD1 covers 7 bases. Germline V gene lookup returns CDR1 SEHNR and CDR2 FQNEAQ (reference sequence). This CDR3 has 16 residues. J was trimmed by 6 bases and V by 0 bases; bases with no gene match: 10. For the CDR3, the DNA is TGTGCCAGCAGCTTAGCTCAGACAGGGAAGTTGGCTGAAGCTTTCTTT. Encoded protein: CASSLAQTGKLAEAFF.

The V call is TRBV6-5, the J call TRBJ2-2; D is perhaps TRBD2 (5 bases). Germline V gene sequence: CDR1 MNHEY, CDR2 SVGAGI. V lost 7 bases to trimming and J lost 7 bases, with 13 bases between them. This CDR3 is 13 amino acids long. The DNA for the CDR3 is TGTGCCAGCAACCTTCGGGGTGGCGGGGAGCTGTTTTTT. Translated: CASNLRGGGELFF.

The CDR3: CASSGHREKQTSYEQYF. The DNA of the CDR3 is TGTGCCAGCAGCGGTCACAGAGAGAAACAAACCTCCTACGAGCAGTACTTC. V gene TRBV2 combines with J gene TRBJ2-7; D is unclear. The V end lost 6 bases, the J end lost 0 bases, and 21 bases lay between the germline ends. The CDR3 totals 17 residues. Per germline, CDR1 SNHLY and CDR2 FYNNEI.

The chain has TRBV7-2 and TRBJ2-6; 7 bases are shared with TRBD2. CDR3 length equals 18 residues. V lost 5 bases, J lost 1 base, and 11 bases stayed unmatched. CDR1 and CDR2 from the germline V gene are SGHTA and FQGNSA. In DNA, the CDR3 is TGTGCCAGCAGCGGGGGGGGACCGGAAGTTTCTGGGGCCAACGTCCTGACTTTC. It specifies CASSGGGPEVSGANVLTF.

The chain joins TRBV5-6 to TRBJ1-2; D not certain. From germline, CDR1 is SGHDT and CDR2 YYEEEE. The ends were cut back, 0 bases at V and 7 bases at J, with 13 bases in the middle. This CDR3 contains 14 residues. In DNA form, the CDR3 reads TGTGCCAGCAGCTTGGGAGCAGGCATATCTGGCTACACCTTC. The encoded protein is CASSLGAGISGYTF.

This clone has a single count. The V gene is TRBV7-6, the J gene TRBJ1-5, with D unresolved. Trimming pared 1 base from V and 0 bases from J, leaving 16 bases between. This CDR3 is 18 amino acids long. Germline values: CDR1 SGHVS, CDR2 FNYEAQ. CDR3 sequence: CASSLVTPAGYSNQPQHF. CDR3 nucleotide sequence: TGTGCCAGCAGCTTAGTCACCCCTGCCGGTTATAGCAATCAGCCCCAGCATTTT.

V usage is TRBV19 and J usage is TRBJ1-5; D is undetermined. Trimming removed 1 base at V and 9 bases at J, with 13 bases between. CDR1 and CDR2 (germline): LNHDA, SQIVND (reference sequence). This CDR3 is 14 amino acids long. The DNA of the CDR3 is TGTGCCAGTAGTATAGGCGAGGCCAGAGGGCCCCAGCATTTT. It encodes CASSIGEARGPQHF.

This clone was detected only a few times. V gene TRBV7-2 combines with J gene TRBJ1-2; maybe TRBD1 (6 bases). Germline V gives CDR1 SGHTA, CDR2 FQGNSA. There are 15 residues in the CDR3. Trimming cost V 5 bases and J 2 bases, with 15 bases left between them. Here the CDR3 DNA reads TGTGCCAGCAGCCACGTGAAGACAGGAAACTATGGCTACACCTTC. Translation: CASSHVKTGNYGYTF.

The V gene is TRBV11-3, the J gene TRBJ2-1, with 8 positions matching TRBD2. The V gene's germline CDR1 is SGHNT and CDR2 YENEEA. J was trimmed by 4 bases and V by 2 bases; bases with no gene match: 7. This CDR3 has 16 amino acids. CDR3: CASSLFSGGPYNEQFF. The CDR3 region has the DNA TGTGCCAGCAGCTTATTCTCGGGAGGGCCTTACAATGAGCAGTTCTTC.

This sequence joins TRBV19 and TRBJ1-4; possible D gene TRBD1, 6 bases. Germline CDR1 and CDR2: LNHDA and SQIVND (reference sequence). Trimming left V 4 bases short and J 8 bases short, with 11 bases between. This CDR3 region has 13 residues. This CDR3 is CASSTRTGEKLFF. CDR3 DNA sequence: TGTGCCAGTAGTACCCGAACAGGGGAAAAACTGTTTTTT. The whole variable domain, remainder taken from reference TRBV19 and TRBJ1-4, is DGGITQSPKYLFRKEGQNVTLSCEQNLNHDAMYWYRQDPGQGLRLIYYSQIVNDFQKGDIAEGYSVSREKKESFPLTVTSAQKNPTAFYLCASSTRTGEKLFFGSGTQLSVL.

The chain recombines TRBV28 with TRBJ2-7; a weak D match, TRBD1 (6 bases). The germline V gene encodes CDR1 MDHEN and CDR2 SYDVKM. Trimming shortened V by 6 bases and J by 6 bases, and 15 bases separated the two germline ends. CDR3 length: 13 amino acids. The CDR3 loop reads CASSLKRGSEQYF. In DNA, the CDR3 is TGTGCCAGCAGCTTGAAGAGGGGGTCCGAGCAGTACTTC.

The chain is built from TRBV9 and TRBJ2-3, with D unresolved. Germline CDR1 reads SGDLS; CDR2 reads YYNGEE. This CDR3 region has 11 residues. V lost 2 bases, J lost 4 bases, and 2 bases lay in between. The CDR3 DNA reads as TGTGCCAGCAGCGTCGCAGATACGCAGTATTTT. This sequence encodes CASSVADTQYF.

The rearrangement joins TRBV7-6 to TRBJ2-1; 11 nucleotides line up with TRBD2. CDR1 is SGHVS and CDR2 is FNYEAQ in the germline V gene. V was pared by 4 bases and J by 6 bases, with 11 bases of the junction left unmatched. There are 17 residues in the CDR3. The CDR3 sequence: CASSSVIAGGGGNEQFF. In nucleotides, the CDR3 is TGTGCCAGCAGCTCCGTAATAGCGGGAGGGGGGGGCAATGAGCAGTTCTTC.

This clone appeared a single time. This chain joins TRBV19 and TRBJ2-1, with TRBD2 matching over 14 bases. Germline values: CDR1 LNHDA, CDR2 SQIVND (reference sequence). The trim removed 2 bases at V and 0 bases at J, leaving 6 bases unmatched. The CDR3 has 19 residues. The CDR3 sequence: CASSIRGLAGASSYNEQFF. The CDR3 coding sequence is TGTGCCAGTAGTATAAGGGGACTAGCGGGAGCCAGCTCCTACAATGAGCAGTTCTTC. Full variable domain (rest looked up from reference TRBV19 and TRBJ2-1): DGGITQSPKYLFRKEGQNVTLSCEQNLNHDAMYWYRQDPGQGLRLIYYSQIVNDFQKGDIAEGYSVSREKKESFPLTVTSAQKNPTAFYLCASSIRGLAGASSYNEQFFGPGTRLTVL.

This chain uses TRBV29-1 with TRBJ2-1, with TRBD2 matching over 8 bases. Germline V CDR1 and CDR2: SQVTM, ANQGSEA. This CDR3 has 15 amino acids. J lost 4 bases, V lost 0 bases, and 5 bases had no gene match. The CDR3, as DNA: TGCAGCGTTGAAGATCCCGGGAGGGCTTACAATGAGCAGTTCTTC. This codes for CSVEDPGRAYNEQFF.

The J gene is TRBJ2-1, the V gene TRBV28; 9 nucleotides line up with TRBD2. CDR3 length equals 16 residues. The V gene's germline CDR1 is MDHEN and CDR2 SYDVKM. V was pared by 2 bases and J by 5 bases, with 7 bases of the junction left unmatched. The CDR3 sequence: CASSLISGGGNNEQFF. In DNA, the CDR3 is TGTGCCAGCAGTTTAATTAGCGGGGGTGGGAACAATGAGCAGTTCTTC.

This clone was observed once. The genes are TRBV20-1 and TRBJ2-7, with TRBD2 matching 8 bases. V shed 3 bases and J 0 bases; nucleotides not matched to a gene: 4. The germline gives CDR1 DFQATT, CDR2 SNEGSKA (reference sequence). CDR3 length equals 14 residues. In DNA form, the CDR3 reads TGCAGTGCTAGTCTACTAGCGGTCTCCTACGAGCAGTACTTC. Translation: CSASLLAVSYEQYF.

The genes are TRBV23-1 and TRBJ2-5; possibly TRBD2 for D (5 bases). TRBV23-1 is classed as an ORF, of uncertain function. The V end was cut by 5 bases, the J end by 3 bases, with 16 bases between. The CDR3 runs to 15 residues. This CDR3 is CASSYPDSYKETQYF. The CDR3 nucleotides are TGCGCCAGCAGTTACCCGGACTCTTATAAAGAGACCCAGTACTTC.

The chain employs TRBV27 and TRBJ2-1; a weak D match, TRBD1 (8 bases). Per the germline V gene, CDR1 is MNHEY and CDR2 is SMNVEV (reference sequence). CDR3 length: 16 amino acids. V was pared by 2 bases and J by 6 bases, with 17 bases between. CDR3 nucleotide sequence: TGTGCCAGCAGTTTACTTGTACAGGGGGGGTTCAATGAGCAGTTCTTC. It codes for CASSLLVQGGFNEQFF.

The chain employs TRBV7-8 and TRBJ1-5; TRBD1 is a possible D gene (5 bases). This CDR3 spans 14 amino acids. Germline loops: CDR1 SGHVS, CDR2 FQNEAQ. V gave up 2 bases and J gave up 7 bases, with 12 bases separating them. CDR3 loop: CASSLQGAWQPQHF. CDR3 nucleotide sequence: TGTGCCAGCAGCTTACAGGGTGCATGGCAGCCCCAGCATTTT.

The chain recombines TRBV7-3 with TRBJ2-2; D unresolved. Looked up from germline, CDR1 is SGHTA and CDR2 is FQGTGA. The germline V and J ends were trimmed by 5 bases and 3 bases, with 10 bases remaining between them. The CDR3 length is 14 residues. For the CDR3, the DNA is TGTGCCAGCAGCCCGAGCCGGGACACCGGGGAGCTGTTTTTT. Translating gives CASSPSRDTGELFF.

CDR3 in amino acids: CASSQFSLMVAGLPGANVLTF. For the CDR3, the DNA is TGCGCCAGCAGCCAATTTTCCCTTATGGTAGCGGGACTACCCGGGGCCAACGTCCTGACTTTC. The V call is TRBV4-1, the J call TRBJ2-6; TRBD2 matches 8 bases. The V gene's germline CDR1 is MGHRA and CDR2 YSYEKL. The trim removed 2 bases at V and 4 bases at J, leaving 19 bases unmatched. The CDR3 sequence is 21 residues long.